A selection of T cell receptor beta chains follows, all from one sample in a study. Repertoires were generated with immunoSEQ multiplex PCR, while TCRdb's copy carries only in-frame clones and drops some. This sample has nearly 70,000 clones; around 93% occur once, and the top ten carry approximately 4.4%. The specimen was PBMCs. These receptors all stem from a man aged 40-49 years with rheumatoid arthritis. Both conserved end residues are part of each CDR3. Each record gives: D gene, V gene, J gene, clone size, CDR3 protein, CDR3 DNA. The D gene is left open where the match is weak. Clone size, where shown, is once, few, many, or a class for clones that have expanded.

d_call: TRBD1; v_call: TRBV28; j_call: TRBJ2-5; clone_size: NA; cdr3_aa: CASSFGDSLRKTQYF; cdr3_nt: TGTGCCAGCAGTTTTGGGGACAGCCTAAGAAAGACCCAGTACTTC
d_call: NA; v_call: TRBV6-6; j_call: TRBJ1-2; clone_size: NA; cdr3_aa: CASSYSLVNYGYTF; cdr3_nt: TGTGCCAGCAGTTACTCATTGGTTAACTATGGCTACACCTTC
d_call: TRBD1; v_call: TRBV6-4; j_call: TRBJ1-2; clone_size: NA; cdr3_aa: CASSPQGASNYGYTF; cdr3_nt: TGTGCCAGCAGCCCGCAGGGGGCAAGCAACTATGGCTACACCTTC
d_call: NA; v_call: TRBV7-3; j_call: TRBJ2-5; clone_size: NA; cdr3_aa: CASSQLGGWWETQYF; cdr3_nt: TGTGCCAGCAGCCAATTGGGGGGATGGTGGGAGACCCAGTACTTC
d_call: TRBD1; v_call: TRBV7-3; j_call: TRBJ2-6; clone_size: NA; cdr3_aa: CASRGQGAGANVLTF; cdr3_nt: TGTGCCAGCCGGGGACAGGGGGCTGGGGCCAACGTCCTGACTTTC
d_call: NA; v_call: TRBV7-2; j_call: TRBJ2-5; clone_size: once; cdr3_aa: CASSLAPRREETQYF; cdr3_nt: TGTGCCAGCAGCTTAGCCCCCCGCAGAGAAGAGACCCAGTACTTC
d_call: NA; v_call: TRBV6-5; j_call: TRBJ1-6; clone_size: NA; cdr3_aa: CASSRPQGDSPLHF; cdr3_nt: TGTGCCAGCAGTCGACCCCAGGGAGATTCACCCCTCCACTTT
d_call: NA; v_call: TRBV28; j_call: TRBJ2-2; clone_size: NA; cdr3_aa: CASRTTGTGELFF; cdr3_nt: TGTGCCAGCAGAACGACAGGCACCGGGGAGCTGTTTTTT
d_call: TRBD1; v_call: TRBV2; j_call: TRBJ2-7; clone_size: NA; cdr3_aa: CASSDGQGVLEQYF; cdr3_nt: TGTGCCAGCAGTGACGGACAGGGGGTACTCGAGCAGTACTTC
d_call: NA; v_call: TRBV7-9; j_call: TRBJ2-3; clone_size: NA; cdr3_aa: CASSLLFTDTQYF; cdr3_nt: TGTGCCAGCAGCTTGCTATTCACAGATACGCAGTATTTT
d_call: NA; v_call: TRBV6-2/TRBV6-3; j_call: TRBJ2-1; clone_size: NA; cdr3_aa: CASSYGGSRGNEQFF; cdr3_nt: TGTGCCAGCAGTTATGGAGGGAGTCGGGGGAATGAGCAGTTCTTC
d_call: TRBD2; v_call: TRBV4-2; j_call: TRBJ2-7; clone_size: NA; cdr3_aa: CASRAGGPFAEQYF; cdr3_nt: TGTGCCAGCAGGGCGGGAGGGCCGTTCGCCGAGCAGTACTTC
d_call: NA; v_call: TRBV7-9; j_call: TRBJ2-7; clone_size: once; cdr3_aa: CASSLGSGTAYF; cdr3_nt: TGTGCCAGCAGCCTAGGATCGGGGACGGCGTACTTC
d_call: NA; v_call: TRBV6-6; j_call: TRBJ1-1; clone_size: once; cdr3_aa: CASSLMDTEAFF; cdr3_nt: TGTGCCAGCAGTTTGATGGACACTGAAGCTTTCTTT
d_call: NA; v_call: TRBV9; j_call: TRBJ1-2; clone_size: once; cdr3_aa: CASSANGDGYTF; cdr3_nt: TGTGCCAGCAGCGCGAACGGGGATGGCTACACCTTC
d_call: TRBD2; v_call: TRBV4-3; j_call: TRBJ2-1; clone_size: NA; cdr3_aa: CASSHLAGEQFF; cdr3_nt: TGCGCCAGCAGCCACCTAGCGGGTGAGCAGTTCTTC
d_call: NA; v_call: TRBV2; j_call: TRBJ1-1; clone_size: NA; cdr3_aa: CASVQPVEAFF; cdr3_nt: TGTGCCAGCGTTCAGCCGGTCGAAGCTTTCTTT
d_call: NA; v_call: TRBV6-2/TRBV6-3; j_call: TRBJ2-7; clone_size: few; cdr3_aa: CASSVNRYYSSYEQYF; cdr3_nt: TGTGCCAGCAGTGTCAACAGGTACTACAGCTCCTACGAGCAGTACTTC
d_call: TRBD1; v_call: TRBV3-1/TRBV3-2; j_call: TRBJ2-7; clone_size: NA; cdr3_aa: CASSQVGGQGAYEQYF; cdr3_nt: TGTGCCAGCAGCCAAGTAGGCGGACAGGGGGCCTACGAGCAGTACTTC
d_call: NA; v_call: TRBV7-8; j_call: TRBJ1-5; clone_size: NA; cdr3_aa: CASSFGGNQPQHF; cdr3_nt: TGTGCCAGCAGCTTTGGGGGGAATCAGCCCCAGCATTTT
d_call: TRBD1; v_call: TRBV30; j_call: TRBJ1-6; clone_size: NA; cdr3_aa: CAWSVGQDNSPLHF; cdr3_nt: TGTGCCTGGAGTGTAGGACAGGATAATTCACCCCTCCACTTT
d_call: NA; v_call: TRBV5-4; j_call: TRBJ1-1; clone_size: NA; cdr3_aa: CASSQGGGANTEAFF; cdr3_nt: TGTGCCAGCAGCCAAGGTGGGGGAGCGAACACTGAAGCTTTCTTT
d_call: NA; v_call: TRBV5-8; j_call: TRBJ1-6; clone_size: NA; cdr3_aa: CASSLSFPGPGSPLHF; cdr3_nt: TGTGCCAGCAGCTTGTCCTTTCCCGGTCCCGGTTCACCCCTCCACTTT
d_call: NA; v_call: TRBV6-6; j_call: TRBJ1-1; clone_size: NA; cdr3_aa: CASSTYPGGTEAFF; cdr3_nt: TGTGCCAGCAGTACCTATCCGGGGGGTACTGAAGCTTTCTTT
d_call: TRBD1; v_call: TRBV3-1/TRBV3-2; j_call: TRBJ2-7; clone_size: NA; cdr3_aa: CASRKQGATYEQYF; cdr3_nt: TGTGCCAGCAGGAAACAGGGGGCTACCTACGAGCAGTACTTC
d_call: NA; v_call: TRBV28; j_call: TRBJ2-2; clone_size: NA; cdr3_aa: CASSPKGGETGELFF; cdr3_nt: TGTGCCAGCAGTCCCAAGGGGGGAGAGACCGGGGAGCTGTTTTTT
d_call: NA; v_call: TRBV30; j_call: TRBJ1-4; clone_size: NA; cdr3_aa: CAWSPPGGMEKLFF; cdr3_nt: TGTGCCTGGAGTCCCCCGGGGGGTATGGAAAAACTGTTTTTT
d_call: NA; v_call: TRBV6-5; j_call: TRBJ1-3; clone_size: NA; cdr3_aa: CASSPYMSAGNTIYF; cdr3_nt: TGTGCCAGCAGTCCTTACATGTCGGCTGGAAACACCATATATTTT
d_call: TRBD1; v_call: TRBV29-1; j_call: TRBJ2-3; clone_size: NA; cdr3_aa: CSVARFTGQGLSTDTQYF; cdr3_nt: TGCAGCGTTGCCCGTTTTACGGGACAGGGACTAAGCACAGATACGCAGTATTTT
d_call: NA; v_call: TRBV9; j_call: TRBJ1-1; clone_size: NA; cdr3_aa: CASSVDQGVTEAFF; cdr3_nt: TGTGCCAGCAGCGTAGATCAGGGAGTCACTGAAGCTTTCTTT
d_call: NA; v_call: TRBV9; j_call: TRBJ1-5; clone_size: NA; cdr3_aa: CASSVGGISNQPQHF; cdr3_nt: TGTGCCAGCAGCGTAGGGGGGATTAGCAATCAGCCCCAGCATTTT
d_call: NA; v_call: TRBV30; j_call: TRBJ1-4; clone_size: few; cdr3_aa: CAWYNPGHPATNEKLFF; cdr3_nt: TGTGCCTGGTACAATCCGGGACATCCTGCAACTAATGAAAAACTGTTTTTT
d_call: NA; v_call: TRBV20-1; j_call: TRBJ2-7; clone_size: NA; cdr3_aa: CSARSQYEQYF; cdr3_nt: TGCAGTGCTAGATCGCAGTACGAGCAGTACTTC
d_call: NA; v_call: TRBV7-8; j_call: TRBJ1-1; clone_size: NA; cdr3_aa: CASSSEMNTEAFF; cdr3_nt: TGTGCCAGCAGCTCAGAAATGAACACTGAAGCTTTCTTT
d_call: NA; v_call: TRBV5-1; j_call: TRBJ1-6; clone_size: NA; cdr3_aa: CASWKGDGESPLHF; cdr3_nt: TGCGCCAGCTGGAAGGGGGACGGTGAGTCACCCCTCCACTTT
d_call: TRBD1; v_call: TRBV6-1; j_call: TRBJ1-2; clone_size: NA; cdr3_aa: CASSERGTGMTYGYTF; cdr3_nt: TGTGCCAGCAGTGAACGTGGGACAGGGATGACCTATGGCTACACCTTC
d_call: NA; v_call: TRBV5-1; j_call: TRBJ2-2; clone_size: NA; cdr3_aa: CASSLAPTANTGELFF; cdr3_nt: TGCGCCAGCAGCTTGGCCCCAACTGCAAACACCGGGGAGCTGTTTTTT
d_call: NA; v_call: TRBV5-1; j_call: TRBJ1-4; clone_size: NA; cdr3_aa: CASSPAAESLQKLFF; cdr3_nt: TGCGCCAGCAGCCCGGCGGCGGAAAGCCTACAAAAACTGTTTTTT
d_call: NA; v_call: TRBV2; j_call: TRBJ1-5; clone_size: NA; cdr3_aa: CASSEWTLPNQPQHF; cdr3_nt: TGTGCCAGCAGTGAATGGACACTACCTAATCAGCCCCAGCATTTT
d_call: NA; v_call: TRBV6-5; j_call: TRBJ2-5; clone_size: NA; cdr3_aa: CASRQRRNQETQYF; cdr3_nt: TGTGCCAGCAGACAAAGACGGAACCAAGAGACCCAGTACTTC
d_call: NA; v_call: TRBV7-2; j_call: TRBJ2-7; clone_size: once; cdr3_aa: CASSLIGTYYEQYF; cdr3_nt: TGTGCCAGCAGCTTAATCGGTACCTACTACGAGCAGTACTTC
d_call: TRBD1; v_call: TRBV10-2; j_call: TRBJ1-2; clone_size: NA; cdr3_aa: CASRGDREDGYTF; cdr3_nt: TGCGCCAGCAGGGGCGACAGGGAGGATGGCTACACCTTC
d_call: NA; v_call: TRBV6-5; j_call: TRBJ1-4; clone_size: NA; cdr3_aa: CASSSVGAGTNEKLFF; cdr3_nt: TGTGCCAGCAGTTCGGTGGGGGCTGGCACTAATGAAAAACTGTTTTTT
d_call: TRBD2; v_call: TRBV4-3; j_call: TRBJ2-1; clone_size: NA; cdr3_aa: CASSLTSGGYNEQFF; cdr3_nt: TGCGCCAGCAGCCTTACTAGCGGGGGTTACAATGAGCAGTTCTTC
d_call: NA; v_call: TRBV30; j_call: TRBJ1-4; clone_size: NA; cdr3_aa: CAWSVSGVANEKLFF; cdr3_nt: TGTGCCTGGAGTGTATCGGGGGTCGCAAATGAAAAACTGTTTTTT
d_call: TRBD2; v_call: TRBV7-9; j_call: TRBJ2-1; clone_size: NA; cdr3_aa: CASSFIAGGHYNEQFF; cdr3_nt: TGTGCCAGCAGCTTTATAGCGGGGGGGCATTACAATGAGCAGTTCTTC
d_call: TRBD1; v_call: TRBV4-1; j_call: TRBJ2-2; clone_size: NA; cdr3_aa: CASSPQGQVNTGELFF; cdr3_nt: TGCGCCAGCAGCCCTCAGGGACAGGTTAACACCGGGGAGCTGTTTTTT
d_call: NA; v_call: TRBV3-1/TRBV3-2; j_call: TRBJ1-6; clone_size: NA; cdr3_aa: CASSQGSNSYNSPLHF; cdr3_nt: TGTGCCAGCAGCCAAGGATCCAACAGTTATAATTCACCCCTCCACTTT
d_call: NA; v_call: TRBV25-1; j_call: TRBJ2-5; clone_size: NA; cdr3_aa: CASSEYVEETQYF; cdr3_nt: TGTGCCAGCAGTGAATATGTGGAAGAGACCCAGTACTTC
d_call: NA; v_call: TRBV14; j_call: TRBJ1-4; clone_size: NA; cdr3_aa: CASSRERGYNEKLFF; cdr3_nt: TGTGCCAGCAGTCGGGAGCGCGGGTATAATGAAAAACTGTTTTTT
d_call: NA; v_call: TRBV3-1/TRBV3-2; j_call: TRBJ1-2; clone_size: once; cdr3_aa: CASSQKRTGDGYGYTF; cdr3_nt: TGTGCCAGCAGCCAAAAAAGGACGGGGGACGGCTATGGCTACACCTTC
d_call: NA; v_call: TRBV18; j_call: TRBJ1-5; clone_size: NA; cdr3_aa: CASSPSRNQPQHF; cdr3_nt: TGTGCCAGCTCACCTTCCAGGAATCAGCCCCAGCATTTT
d_call: NA; v_call: TRBV19; j_call: TRBJ2-2; clone_size: NA; cdr3_aa: CASSGGAEVVGELFF; cdr3_nt: TGTGCCAGTAGTGGGGGGGCTGAGGTCGTCGGGGAGCTGTTTTTT